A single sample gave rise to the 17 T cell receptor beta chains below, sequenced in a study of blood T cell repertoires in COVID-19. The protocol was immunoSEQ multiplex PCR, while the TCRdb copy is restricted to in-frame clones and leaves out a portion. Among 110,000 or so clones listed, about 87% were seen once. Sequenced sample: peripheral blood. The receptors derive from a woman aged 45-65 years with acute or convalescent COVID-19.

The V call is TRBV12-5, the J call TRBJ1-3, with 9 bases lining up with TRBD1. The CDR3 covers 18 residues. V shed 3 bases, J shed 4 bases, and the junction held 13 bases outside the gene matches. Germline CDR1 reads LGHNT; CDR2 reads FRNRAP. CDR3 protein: CASGFTGTGNSPGNTIYF. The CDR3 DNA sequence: TGTGCTAGTGGTTTCACCGGGACAGGGAATTCTCCCGGAAACACCATATATTTT.

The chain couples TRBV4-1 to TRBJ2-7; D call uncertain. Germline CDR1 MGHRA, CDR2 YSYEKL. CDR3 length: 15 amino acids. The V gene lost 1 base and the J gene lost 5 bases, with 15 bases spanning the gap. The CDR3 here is CASSQVGSRNDEQYF. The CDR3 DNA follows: TGCGCCAGCAGCCAAGTCGGGTCGCGGAACGACGAGCAGTACTTC.

CDR3 sequence (DNA): TGTGCCGCCACCGGGGGGGCTACATGGAGCACTGAAGCTTTCTTT. This encodes CAATGGATWSTEAFF. The V gene is TRBV7-3, the J gene TRBJ1-1, with a weak D call TRBD1 (6 bases). The CDR3 contains 15 residues. CDR1 is SGHTA, CDR2 FQGTGA, per germline. V was pared by 11 bases and J by 4 bases, with 23 bases between.

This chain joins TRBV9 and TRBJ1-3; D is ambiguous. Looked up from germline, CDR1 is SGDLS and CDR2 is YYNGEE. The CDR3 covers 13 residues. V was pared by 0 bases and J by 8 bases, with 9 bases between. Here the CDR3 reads CASSVGLSDTIYF. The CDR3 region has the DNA TGTGCCAGCAGCGTAGGACTTAGTGACACCATATATTTT.

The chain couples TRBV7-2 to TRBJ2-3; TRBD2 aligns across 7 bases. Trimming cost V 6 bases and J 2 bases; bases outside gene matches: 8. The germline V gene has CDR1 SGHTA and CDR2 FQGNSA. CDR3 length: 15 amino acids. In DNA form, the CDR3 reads TGTGCCAGCAGGAAGGGAGGGCCAACCACAGATACGCAGTATTTT. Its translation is CASRKGGPTTDTQYF.

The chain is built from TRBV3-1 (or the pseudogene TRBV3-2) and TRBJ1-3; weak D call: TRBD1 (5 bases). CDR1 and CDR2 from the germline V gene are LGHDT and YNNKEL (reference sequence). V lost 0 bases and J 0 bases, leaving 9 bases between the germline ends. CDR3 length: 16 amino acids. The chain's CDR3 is CASSQETVSSGNTIYF. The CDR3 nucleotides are TGTGCCAGCAGCCAAGAGACAGTTAGCTCTGGAAACACCATATATTTT.

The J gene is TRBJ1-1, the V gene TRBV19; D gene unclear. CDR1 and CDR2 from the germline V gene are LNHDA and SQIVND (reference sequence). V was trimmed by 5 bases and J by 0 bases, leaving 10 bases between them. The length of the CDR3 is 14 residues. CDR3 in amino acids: CASSPYRMNTEAFF. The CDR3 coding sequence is TGTGCCAGTAGTCCGTACAGAATGAACACTGAAGCTTTCTTT.

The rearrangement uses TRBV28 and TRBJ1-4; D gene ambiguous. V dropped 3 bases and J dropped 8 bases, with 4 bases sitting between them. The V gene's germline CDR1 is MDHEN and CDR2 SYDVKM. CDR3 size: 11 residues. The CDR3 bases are TGTGCCAGCAGTTTCTTGGAAAAACTGTTTTTT. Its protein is CASSFLEKLFF.

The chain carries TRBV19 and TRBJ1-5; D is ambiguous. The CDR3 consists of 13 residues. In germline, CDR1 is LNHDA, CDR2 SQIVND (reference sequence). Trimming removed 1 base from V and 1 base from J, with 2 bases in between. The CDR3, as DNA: TGTGCCAGTAGTATAGCGAGCAATCAGCCCCAGCATTTT. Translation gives CASSIASNQPQHF.

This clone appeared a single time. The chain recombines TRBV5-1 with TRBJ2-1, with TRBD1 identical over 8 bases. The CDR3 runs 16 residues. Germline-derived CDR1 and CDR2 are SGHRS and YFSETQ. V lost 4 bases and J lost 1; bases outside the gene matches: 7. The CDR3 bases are TGCGCCAGCAGCCACAGGACAGGGAGTTCCTACAATGAGCAGTTCTTC. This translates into CASSHRTGSSYNEQFF.

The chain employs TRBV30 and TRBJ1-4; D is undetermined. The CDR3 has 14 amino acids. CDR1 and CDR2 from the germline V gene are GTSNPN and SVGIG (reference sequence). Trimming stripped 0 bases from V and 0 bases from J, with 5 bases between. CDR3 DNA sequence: TGTGCCTGGAGTGTTCTCCCAACTAATGAAAAACTGTTTTTT. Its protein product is CAWSVLPTNEKLFF.

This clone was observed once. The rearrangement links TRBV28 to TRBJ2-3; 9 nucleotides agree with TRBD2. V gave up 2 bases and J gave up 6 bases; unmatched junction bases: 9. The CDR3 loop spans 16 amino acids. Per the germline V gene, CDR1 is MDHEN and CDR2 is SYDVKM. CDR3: CASSLGVLAGADTQYF. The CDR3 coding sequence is TGTGCCAGCAGTTTAGGTGTTTTAGCGGGAGCTGATACGCAGTATTTT.

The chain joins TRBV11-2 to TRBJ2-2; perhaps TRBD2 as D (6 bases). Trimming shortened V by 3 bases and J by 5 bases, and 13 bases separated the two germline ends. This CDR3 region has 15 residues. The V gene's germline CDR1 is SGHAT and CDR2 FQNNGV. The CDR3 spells CASSFQPAGTGELFF. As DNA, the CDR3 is TGTGCCAGCAGCTTTCAGCCCGCGGGAACCGGGGAGCTGTTTTTT.

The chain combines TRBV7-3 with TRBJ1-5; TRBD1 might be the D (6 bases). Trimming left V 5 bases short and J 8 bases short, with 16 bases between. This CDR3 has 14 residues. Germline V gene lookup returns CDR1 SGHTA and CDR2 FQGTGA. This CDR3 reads CASSPTGTAEPQHF. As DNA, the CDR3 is TGTGCCAGCAGCCCTACAGGGACGGCGGAGCCCCAGCATTTT.

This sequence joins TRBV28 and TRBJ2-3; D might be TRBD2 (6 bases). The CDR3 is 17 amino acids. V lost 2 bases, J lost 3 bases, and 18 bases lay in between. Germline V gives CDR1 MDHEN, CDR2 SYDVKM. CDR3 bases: TGTGCCAGCAGTTTAAGCCCACTAGCTGAAGGGACAGATACGCAGTATTTT. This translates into CASSLSPLAEGTDTQYF. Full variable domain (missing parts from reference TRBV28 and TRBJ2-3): DVKVTQSSRYLVKRTGEKVFLECVQDMDHENMFWYRQDPGLGLRLIYFSYDVKMKEKGDIPEGYSVSREKKERFSLILESASTNQTSMYLCASSLSPLAEGTDTQYFGPGTRLTVL.

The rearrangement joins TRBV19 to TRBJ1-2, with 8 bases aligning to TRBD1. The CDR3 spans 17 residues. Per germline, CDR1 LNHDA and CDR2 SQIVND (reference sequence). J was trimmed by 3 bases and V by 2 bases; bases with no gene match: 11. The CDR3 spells CASSINPPGGADYGYTF. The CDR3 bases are TGTGCCAGTAGTATAAACCCCCCAGGGGGCGCTGACTATGGCTACACCTTC.

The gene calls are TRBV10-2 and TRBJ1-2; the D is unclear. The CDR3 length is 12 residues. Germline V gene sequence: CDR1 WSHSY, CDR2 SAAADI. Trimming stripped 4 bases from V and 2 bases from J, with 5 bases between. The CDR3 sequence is CASSALNYGYTF. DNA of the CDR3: TGCGCCAGCAGTGCTCTGAACTATGGCTACACCTTC.